Shown below are 21 T cell receptor beta chains from a single sample sequenced in a study of Ad26.COV2.S vaccination and SARS-CoV-2 variants. Assay: immunoSEQ multiplex PCR; the TCRdb copy retains only in-frame clones and omits some. The sample holds 120,000 to 150,000 clones, 80% to 90% seen once. The sequencing here drew on peripheral blood, taken after recovery from COVID-19. These TCRs come from a human donor who had recovered from COVID-19.

The V gene is TRBV19, the J gene TRBJ1-1; D is possibly TRBD1 (6 bases). V was clipped by 3 bases and J by 8 bases, with 13 bases between them. CDR3 size: 13 residues. Germline V gene data show CDR1 as LNHDA and CDR2 as SQIVND (reference sequence). CDR3 bases: TGTGCCAGTAGTATTGGGGGGGCGGAAGAAGCTTTCTTT. This translates into CASSIGGAEEAFF.

The J gene is TRBJ2-1, the V gene TRBV5-1, with 16 bases identical to TRBD2. V trimming: 4 bases; J trimming: 7 bases; junction bases outside the gene matches: 14. Germline CDR1 is SGHRS and CDR2 is YFSETQ. The CDR3 totals 19 residues. The CDR3 sequence is CASSGTSGGEVRWKNEQFF. As DNA, the CDR3 is TGCGCCAGCAGCGGGACTAGCGGGGGGGAGGTTCGGTGGAAGAATGAGCAGTTCTTC.

V is TRBV5-1 and J is TRBJ2-7; D possibly corresponds to TRBD2 (5 bases). The CDR3 has 12 residues. Trimming took 0 bases from V and 7 from J, leaving 8 bases between them. Germline V lookup: CDR1 SGHRS, CDR2 YFSETQ. This chain's CDR3 is CASSLDRREQYF. The CDR3 DNA reads as TGCGCCAGCAGCTTGGATAGGAGGGAGCAGTACTTC.

This chain links TRBV5-1 with TRBJ1-1; the D gene is possibly TRBD1 (5 bases). Germline lookup yields CDR1 SGHRS and CDR2 YFSETQ. The V gene lost 0 bases and the J gene lost 5 bases, with 11 bases spanning the gap. The CDR3 runs to 14 residues. The chain's CDR3 is CASSLAQGVTEAFF. DNA for the CDR3: TGCGCCAGCAGCTTGGCCCAGGGTGTAACTGAAGCTTTCTTT.

The gene calls are TRBV11-2 and TRBJ2-7; TRBD1 matches at 11 bases. CDR3 length: 14 amino acids. Germline-derived CDR1 and CDR2 are SGHAT and FQNNGV. V was pared by 5 bases and J by 5 bases, with 5 bases of the junction left unmatched. For the CDR3, the DNA is TGTGCCAGCAGCAATGGACAGGGGGCAGACGAGCAGTACTTC. It codes for CASSNGQGADEQYF.

This clone was detected only a few times. V is TRBV10-3 and J is TRBJ2-7, with 7 nucleotides matching TRBD1. Trimming removed 3 bases from V and 3 bases from J; junction bases left unmatched: 17. The CDR3 has 18 amino acids. Germline V gene data show CDR1 as ENHRY and CDR2 as SYGVKD. Here the CDR3 reads CAISDHSRQGGRNYEQYF. CDR3 coding DNA: TGTGCCATCAGTGACCACTCAAGACAGGGTGGGCGGAACTACGAGCAGTACTTC.

The V call is TRBV5-1, the J call TRBJ2-7, with 9 bases lining up with TRBD1. From germline, CDR1 is SGHRS and CDR2 YFSETQ. V trimming: 4 bases; J trimming: 3 bases; junction bases outside the gene matches: 5. This CDR3 is 14 amino acids long. CDR3 in DNA: TGCGCCAGCAGCCGGGACAGGGTGAACTACGAGCAGTACTTC. Protein product: CASSRDRVNYEQYF.

This chain connects TRBV29-1 to TRBJ2-3, with 8 nucleotides matching TRBD2. There are 13 residues in the CDR3. The junction had 6 bases not matched to a gene; V was cut back by 8 bases and J by 2 bases. Germline-derived CDR1 and CDR2 are SQVTM and ANQGSEA. The CDR3 sequence: CSFSGDLTDTQYF. The CDR3 DNA reads as TGCAGCTTTAGCGGGGACCTCACAGATACGCAGTATTTT.

The chain employs TRBV19 and TRBJ1-1; perhaps TRBD1 as D (5 bases). This CDR3 has 14 residues. The V gene's germline CDR1 is LNHDA and CDR2 SQIVND (reference sequence). The ends were cut back, 9 bases at V and 4 bases at J, with 18 bases in the middle. The CDR3: CASDTGTHRTEAFF. CDR3 DNA sequence: TGTGCCAGCGACACCGGGACCCACCGCACTGAAGCTTTCTTT.

This clone was observed a single time. The rearrangement links TRBV28 to TRBJ1-6; a possible D gene is TRBD1 (5 bases). The germline gives CDR1 MDHEN, CDR2 SYDVKM. With 3 bases removed from V and 5 bases from J, the gap between germline ends came to 11 bases. The CDR3 contains 15 residues. In nucleotides, the CDR3 is TGTGCCAGCAGTTTTTCAGGGCTAAATAATTCACCCCTCCACTTT. It translates to CASSFSGLNNSPLHF.

The CDR3: CASSYTDTQYF. The DNA of the CDR3 is TGTGCCAGCAGCTACACAGATACGCAGTATTTT. The chain employs TRBV12-3 or TRBV12-4 and TRBJ2-3; D call uncertain. The ends were cut back, 6 bases at V and 2 bases at J, with 3 bases in the middle. The CDR3 contains 11 residues.

The rearrangement uses TRBV7-2 and TRBJ2-7; D is perhaps TRBD1 (6 bases). The CDR3 sequence is 15 residues long. From germline, CDR1 is SGHTA and CDR2 FQGNSA. The V end was cut by 5 bases, the J end by 2 bases, with 16 bases between. The CDR3 here is CASSPRAGAAYEQYF. CDR3 DNA sequence: TGTGCCAGCAGCCCTAGGGCAGGGGCCGCCTACGAGCAGTACTTC.

This clone was detected once. This chain uses TRBV29-1 with TRBJ1-2; 7 bases align to TRBD1. The CDR3 has 14 amino acids. Germline V gives CDR1 SQVTM, CDR2 ANQGSEA. Germline trimming cut 0 bases from V and 4 bases from J; bases unmatched to any gene: 5. Here the CDR3 reads CSVEDTDRFYGYTF. The CDR3 bases are TGCAGCGTTGAAGATACGGACAGGTTCTATGGCTACACCTTC.

This clone was seen a single time. The rearrangement joins TRBV7-2 to TRBJ2-3, with D tentatively TRBD2 (5 bases). CDR3 length: 14 residues. Germline V gene data show CDR1 as SGHTA and CDR2 as FQGNSA. V lost 5 bases to trimming and J lost 1 base, with 10 bases between them. The chain's CDR3 is CASSAPGGTDTQYF. The CDR3 DNA follows: TGTGCCAGCAGCGCCCCCGGGGGCACAGATACGCAGTATTTT. Filled out from reference TRBV7-2 and TRBJ2-3, the complete variable domain reads GAGVSQSPSNKVTEKGKDVELRCDPISGHTALYWYRQSLGQGLEFLIYFQGNSAPDKSGLPSDRFSAERTGGSVSTLTIQRTQQEDSAVYLCASSAPGGTDTQYFGPGTRLTVL.

The chain recombines TRBV27 with TRBJ2-7, with 10 bases that match TRBD1. J gave up 6 bases and V 6 bases, and 11 bases lay outside the gene matches. The CDR3 is 15 residues long. Germline CDR1 MNHEY, CDR2 SMNVEV (reference sequence). DNA of the CDR3: TGTGCCAGCAGCCCAAGGGGGACAGGGGTAACCGAGCAGTACTTC. Protein: CASSPRGTGVTEQYF.

The V call is TRBV6-5, the J call TRBJ2-2; D is uncertain. The length of the CDR3 is 15 residues. V gave up 8 bases and J gave up 6 bases, with 19 bases separating them. Germline V gene data show CDR1 as MNHEY and CDR2 as SVGAGI. The CDR3 is CASAPLRRASGELFF. CDR3 bases: TGTGCCAGCGCTCCCCTGCGCCGGGCCTCCGGGGAGCTGTTTTTT.

The CDR3 bases are TGTGCCAGCAGCCCCACGACAGGGGGATTGGAAGGCTACACCTTC. Amino acid sequence: CASSPTTGGLEGYTF. The rearrangement links TRBV13 to TRBJ1-2; 9 bases line up with TRBD1. The V gene end was trimmed by 5 bases and the J gene end by 8 bases; junction bases not matched to a gene: 12. Germline values: CDR1 PRHDT, CDR2 FYEKMQ (reference sequence). The CDR3 sequence is 15 residues long. The full variable domain, in which reference TRBV13 and TRBJ1-2 provide the parts outside the CDR3, is AAGVIQSPRHLIKEKRETATLKCYPIPRHDTVYWYQQGPGQDPQFLISFYEKMQSDKGSIPDRFSAQQFSDYHSELNMSSLELGDSALYFCASSPTTGGLEGYTFGSGTRLTVV.

Only a few counts were recorded for this clone. J is TRBJ1-2 and V is TRBV6-5; 7 nucleotides line up with TRBD1. The CDR3 length is 14 residues. Germline-derived CDR1 and CDR2 are MNHEY and SVGAGI. V dropped 4 bases and J dropped 4; count of bases not matched to a gene: 6. The CDR3 loop is CASSLMGQPYGYTF. CDR3 DNA sequence: TGTGCCAGCAGTTTGATGGGACAGCCCTATGGCTACACCTTC.

Only one count was recorded for this clone. This chain uses TRBV5-1 with TRBJ2-3; TRBD2 might be the D (6 bases). Trimming cost V 4 bases and J 4 bases, with 7 bases left between them. The length of the CDR3 is 12 residues. Germline lookup yields CDR1 SGHRS and CDR2 YFSETQ. The CDR3 loop reads CASSASADTQYF. Written as DNA, the CDR3 is TGCGCCAGCAGCGCTAGCGCAGATACGCAGTATTTT.

This sequence joins TRBV2 and TRBJ2-7; TRBD1 matches 7 bases. This CDR3 is built from 13 residues. From germline, CDR1 is SNHLY and CDR2 FYNNEI. With V trimmed by 6 bases and J by 2 bases, 4 bases remained unmatched. The CDR3 DNA sequence: TGTGCCAGCAGGACAGGGCAAACCTACGAGCAGTACTTC. This gives the protein CASRTGQTYEQYF.

This chain joins TRBV30 and TRBJ1-2; D gene uncertain. Germline-derived CDR1 and CDR2 are GTSNPN and SVGIG (reference sequence). Between the trimmed V and J ends, which lost 3 bases and 7 bases, there was a span of 18 bases. CDR3 size: 14 residues. The CDR3 is CAWRYGSQFSGYTF. CDR3 in DNA: TGTGCCTGGAGATACGGGAGCCAATTCTCTGGCTACACCTTC.